Listed below are T cell receptor beta chains from one sample, sequenced in a study of shared clonotypes between healthy human individuals. Generated by immunoSEQ multiplex PCR, the TCRdb table keeps only in-frame clones and is missing some. The sample has millions of clones; more than 90% are singletons. Input material: naive CD4+ T cells sorted from blood. These receptor sequences come from a man aged 18-30 years in good health. Each CDR3 is given with its conserved first and last residue. D genes are given only for firm matches. Clone sizes are given selectively: once, few, many, or a class where the clone is expanded.

clone size | D gene | J gene | V gene | CDR3 protein | CDR3 DNA
- | - | TRBJ2-1 | TRBV5-8 | CASSLDGSSYNEQFF | TGTGCCAGCAGCTTGGACGGGAGTTCCTACAATGAGCAGTTCTTC
- | TRBD2 | TRBJ2-1 | TRBV2 | CASSEAGRDYNEQFF | TGTGCCAGCAGTGAAGCAGGGAGGGACTACAATGAGCAGTTCTTC
- | TRBD1 | TRBJ2-1 | TRBV10-1 | CASINRDRVLGWFF | TGCGCCAGCATAAACCGGGACAGGGTATTAGGGTGGTTCTTC
- | - | TRBJ2-2 | TRBV5-1 | CASSFPPGELFF | TGCGCCAGCAGCTTCCCCCCCGGGGAGCTGTTTTTT
- | - | TRBJ2-2 | TRBV28 | CASTQGGGGNTGELFF | TGTGCCAGCACCCAAGGGGGGGGTGGCAACACCGGGGAGCTGTTTTTT
once | - | TRBJ2-5 | TRBV7-2 | CASSSTETQYF | TGTGCCAGCAGCAGCACGGAGACCCAGTACTTC
- | - | TRBJ1-1 | TRBV4-1 | CASSQDSGRTEAFF | TGCGCCAGCAGCCAAGATTCGGGCCGGACTGAAGCTTTCTTT
- | TRBD2 | TRBJ2-1 | TRBV2 | CASTQAGGPDNEQFF | TGTGCCAGCACTCAAGCGGGGGGCCCTGACAATGAGCAGTTCTTC
- | - | TRBJ2-4 | TRBV11-2 | CASSLIIGSGNIQYF | TGTGCCAGCAGCTTAATAATTGGCTCGGGTAACATTCAGTACTTC
once | TRBD1 | TRBJ2-1 | TRBV7-6 | CASSLGYRGNNEQFF | TGTGCCAGCAGCTTAGGGTACAGGGGAAACAATGAGCAGTTCTTC
- | - | TRBJ2-7 | TRBV7-2 | CASSLVFSSYEQYF | TGTGCCAGCAGCTTAGTATTTAGCTCCTACGAGCAGTACTTC
- | TRBD1 | TRBJ1-4 | TRBV28 | CASSPGGTNEKLFF | TGTGCCAGCAGCCCAGGGGGGACTAATGAAAAACTGTTTTTT
once | - | TRBJ1-3 | TRBV7-2 | CASSPPKGNTIYF | TGTGCCAGCAGCCCGCCGAAGGGAAACACCATATATTTT
- | - | TRBJ1-3 | TRBV5-8 | CASSLGAGPGNTIYF | TGTGCCAGCAGCTTGGGGGCAGGTCCTGGAAACACCATATATTTT
- | - | TRBJ2-5 | TRBV18 | CASSPTGGGETQYF | TGTGCCAGCTCACCAACAGGTGGAGGAGAGACCCAGTACTTC
- | - | TRBJ2-7 | TRBV19 | CASSQVGAYEQYF | TGTGCCAGTAGCCAAGTGGGGGCCTACGAGCAGTACTTC
- | - | TRBJ2-2 | TRBV6-1 | CASKAGWTGELFF | TGTGCCAGCAAGGCAGGGTGGACCGGGGAGCTGTTTTTT
- | - | TRBJ2-3 | TRBV7-9 | CASSLAAGVADTQYF | TGTGCCAGCAGCTTAGCCGCAGGGGTGGCAGATACGCAGTATTTT
- | TRBD2 | TRBJ2-1 | TRBV5-1 | CASRATGLAYNEQFF | TGCGCCAGCAGGGCGACGGGACTAGCCTACAATGAGCAGTTCTTC
- | - | TRBJ2-2 | TRBV5-1 | CASSLGGSAGELFF | TGCGCCAGCAGCTTGGGGGGCAGTGCCGGGGAGCTGTTTTTT
- | - | TRBJ2-5 | TRBV6-1 | CASSGYQKETQYF | TGTGCCAGCAGTGGGTATCAAAAGGAGACCCAGTACTTC
- | TRBD2 | TRBJ2-5 | TRBV18 | CASSPPRTSREETQYF | TGTGCCAGCTCACCACCGCGGACTAGCAGAGAAGAGACCCAGTACTTC
- | - | TRBJ2-7 | TRBV10-3 | CAISEGAGASYEQYF | TGTGCCATCAGTGAAGGGGCAGGGGCCTCCTACGAGCAGTACTTC
- | - | TRBJ1-6 | TRBV9 | CATAGGPNSPLHF | TGTGCCACCGCTGGGGGGCCTAATTCACCCCTCCACTTT
- | TRBD1 | TRBJ1-1 | TRBV18 | CASSFLGGENTEAFF | TGTGCCAGCTCATTTCTAGGGGGCGAGAACACTGAAGCTTTCTTT
- | - | TRBJ2-3 | TRBV7-9 | CASSLKTAGDTQYF | TGTGCCAGCAGCTTAAAGACAGCGGGAGATACGCAGTATTTT
- | - | TRBJ2-2 | TRBV4-2 | CASSQEFTAGGVAGELFF | TGTGCCAGCAGCCAAGAATTTACGGCAGGAGGTGTAGCCGGGGAGCTGTTTTTT
- | - | TRBJ1-1 | TRBV5-4 | CASSLDTLPNTEAFF | TGTGCCAGCAGCTTGGACACACTACCGAACACTGAAGCTTTCTTT
- | - | TRBJ1-2 | TRBV18 | CASSPPGIIYGYTF | TGTGCCAGCTCACCACCGGGAATTATCTATGGCTACACCTTC
- | TRBD1 | TRBJ2-1 | TRBV10-3 | CAISGTGGNEQFF | TGTGCCATCAGCGGGACAGGGGGTAATGAGCAGTTCTTC
- | - | TRBJ1-1 | TRBV4-3 | CASSQQRGERGEAFF | TGCGCCAGCAGCCAACAGAGAGGGGAACGAGGGGAAGCTTTCTTT
- | - | TRBJ1-1 | TRBV28 | CASSLRWGSQGDTEAFF | TGTGCCAGCAGTTTAAGGTGGGGTAGTCAGGGAGACACTGAAGCTTTCTTT
- | TRBD2 | TRBJ2-3 | TRBV29-1 | CSVRLATRTDTQYF | TGCAGCGTTCGACTAGCGACCCGCACAGATACGCAGTATTTT
once | TRBD1 | TRBJ1-5 | TRBV19 | CASSQDRANQPQHF | TGTGCCAGCTCCCAGGACAGGGCAAATCAGCCCCAGCATTTT
few | TRBD1 | TRBJ1-5 | TRBV10-3 | CAISGRDRSNQPQHF | TGTGCCATCAGTGGCCGGGACAGAAGCAATCAGCCCCAGCATTTT
- | - | TRBJ1-3 | TRBV11-2 | CASSLRGAGNTIYF | TGTGCCAGCAGCTTACGGGGGGCTGGAAACACCATATATTTT
- | TRBD1 | TRBJ1-1 | TRBV19 | CASSIVWIDRATEAFF | TGTGCCAGTAGTATAGTTTGGATCGACAGGGCCACTGAAGCTTTCTTT
- | - | TRBJ2-2 | TRBV30 | CAWLPLGDVAGELFF | TGTGCCTGGCTCCCTTTAGGGGATGTTGCCGGGGAGCTGTTTTTT
- | TRBD2 | TRBJ2-1 | TRBV5-1 | CATAGTSGGNEQFF | TGCGCCACCGCCGGGACTAGCGGGGGGAATGAGCAGTTCTTC
- | - | TRBJ2-7 | TRBV6-5 | CASSYSRRGSPYEQYF | TGTGCCAGCAGTTACTCGAGAAGGGGATCCCCCTACGAGCAGTACTTC
- | - | TRBJ2-1 | TRBV18 | CASSPPGVPNEQFF | TGTGCCAGCTCACCACCTGGCGTCCCCAATGAGCAGTTCTTC
- | TRBD1 | TRBJ1-1 | TRBV6-1 | CAGIQGANTEAFF | TGTGCCGGCATCCAGGGGGCTAACACTGAAGCTTTCTTT
- | - | TRBJ2-3 | TRBV7-3 | CASSPQPAGRADTQYF | TGTGCCAGCAGCCCTCAACCAGCGGGCCGGGCGGATACGCAGTATTTT
few | - | TRBJ1-1 | TRBV2 | CASSESRGRENTEAFF | TGTGCCAGCAGTGAATCCCGGGGTAGGGAGAACACTGAAGCTTTCTTT
- | - | TRBJ2-3 | TRBV20-1 | CSATRTDTQYF | TGCAGTGCAACTAGGACAGATACGCAGTATTTT
- | - | TRBJ2-1 | TRBV6-5 | CASSSPALGNEQFF | TGTGCCAGCAGTTCCCCCGCCCTGGGCAATGAGCAGTTCTTC
once | TRBD2 | TRBJ2-3 | TRBV5-1 | CASRLSGTSFTDTQYF | TGCGCCAGCAGACTTTCCGGGACTAGTTTCACAGATACGCAGTATTTT
- | TRBD1 | TRBJ1-2 | TRBV6-1 | CASSGGQANYGYTF | TGTGCCAGCAGTGGTGGACAGGCCAACTATGGCTACACCTTC
- | - | TRBJ2-7 | TRBV2 | CASSESLGVYEQYF | TGTGCCAGCAGTGAGTCCTTGGGAGTCTACGAGCAGTACTTC